This TCR beta chain comes out of a study of shared clonotypes between healthy human individuals. Germline loops: CDR1 LNHNV, CDR2 YYDKDF (reference sequence). With V trimmed by 0 bases and J by 4 bases, 4 bases remained unmatched. This CDR3 region has 16 residues. For unsorted samples, genomic DNA was extracted from roughly 95 million PBMCs. The protocol was immunoSEQ multiplex PCR, while the TCRdb copy is restricted to in-frame clones and leaves out a portion. The table lists over 400,000 clones, roughly 80% of them singletons, with 12% in the top ten. This clonotype was sampled from a woman aged 40 to 50 in good health. Some clones in this sample may be carry-over from other donors' samples. Sequences were obtained from PBMCs. V usage is TRBV15 and J usage is TRBJ2-5; the match to TRBD2 covers 11 bases. The CDR3 DNA is TGTGCCACCAGCAGAGAACTAGCGGGAGTCGGAGAGACCCAGTACTTC. Its translation is CATSRELAGVGETQYF.